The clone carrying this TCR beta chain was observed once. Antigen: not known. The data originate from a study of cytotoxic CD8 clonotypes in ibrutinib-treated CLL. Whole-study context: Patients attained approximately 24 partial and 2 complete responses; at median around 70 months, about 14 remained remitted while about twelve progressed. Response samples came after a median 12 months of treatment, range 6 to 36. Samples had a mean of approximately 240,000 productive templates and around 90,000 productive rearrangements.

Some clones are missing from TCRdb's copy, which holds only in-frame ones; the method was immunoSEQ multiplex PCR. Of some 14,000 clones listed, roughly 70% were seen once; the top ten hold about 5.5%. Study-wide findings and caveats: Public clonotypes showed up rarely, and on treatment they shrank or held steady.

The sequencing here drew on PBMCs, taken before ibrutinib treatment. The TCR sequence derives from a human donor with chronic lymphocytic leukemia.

Here the CDR3 DNA reads TGCGCCAGCAGCCAAGAAGAGCGGGGGGGCTACAATGAGCAGTTCTTC. Amino acid sequence: CASSQEERGGYNEQFF. The chain couples TRBV4-1 to TRBJ2-1; 10 bases are a match to TRBD2. Per the germline V gene, CDR1 is MGHRA and CDR2 is YSYEKL. V lost 0 bases, J lost 3 bases, and 2 bases stayed unmatched. The CDR3 runs 16 residues.